The 9 T cell receptor beta chains presented below share a single source sample, sequenced in a study of T and B cells in COVID-19 patients. Blood genomic DNA input for TRB amplification was about 240-550 ng. BIOMED2 TRB-A/B primer pools were used in multiplex TRB PCR. TCRdb called the multiplex PCR reads again in MiXCR, with one record for every CDR3 protein. The sample gives around 30,000 distinct CDR3 sequences, about 33% of which show up once; 1.7% is in the top ten. The sequenced sample consisted of blood. The receptor source for this set is a human donor who had recovered from COVID-19.

This clonotype was observed a few times. The chain couples TRBV6-1 to TRBJ2-7; a weak D match, TRBD1 (5 bases). The CDR3 totals 14 residues. The germline V gene encodes CDR1 MNHNS and CDR2 SASEGT. The germline V and J ends were trimmed by 4 bases and 1 base, with 11 bases remaining between them. The chain's CDR3 is CASSAQGRSYEQYF. The CDR3 DNA reads TGTGCCAGCAGTGCGCAGGGAAGGTCCTACGAGCAGTACTTC.

This clonotype occurred a few times. The chain has TRBV15 and TRBJ1-2; tentatively, D is TRBD1 (5 bases). The germline V gene has CDR1 LNHNV and CDR2 YYDKDF (reference sequence). V gave up 1 base and J gave up 6 bases, with 18 bases separating them. This CDR3 comprises 16 residues. The CDR3 loop is CATSRGGIVGGNGYTF. CDR3 coding DNA: TGTGCCACCAGCAGAGGAGGGATCGTCGGGGGTAATGGCTACACCTTC.

V usage is TRBV19 and J usage is TRBJ1-4; D possibly corresponds to TRBD1 (5 bases). The germline V gene has CDR1 LNHDA and CDR2 SQIVND (reference sequence). Trimming took off 1 base at V and 0 bases at J, with 12 bases between the two ends. This CDR3 comprises 17 residues. CDR3 sequence: CASSIALGAATNEKLFF. CDR3 in DNA: TGTGCCAGTAGTATAGCGCTAGGGGCAGCAACTAATGAAAAACTGTTTTTT.

This clonotype was seen many times. The chain joins TRBV30 to TRBJ2-1; D gene ambiguous. In germline, CDR1 is GTSNPN, CDR2 SVGIG (reference sequence). This CDR3 has 12 amino acids. Trimming removed 2 bases from V and 10 bases from J, with 12 bases in between. CDR3: CAWSIGTEEQFF. CDR3 DNA sequence: TGTGCCTGGAGTATTGGCACAGAGGAGCAGTTCTTC.

The chain employs TRBV6-5 and TRBJ1-2; D not certain. This CDR3 is built from 15 residues. Trimming left V 5 bases short and J 0 bases short, with 13 bases between. CDR1 and CDR2 from the germline V gene are MNHEY and SVGAGI. Here the CDR3 DNA reads TGTGCCAGCAGTGAAAGGACGGCCGCTAACTATGGCTACACCTTC. This gives the protein CASSERTAANYGYTF.

A single count supports this clonotype. Since a much larger clone is just one base distant, this may be a read error. The chain couples TRBV19 to TRBJ2-5, with D unresolved. CDR3 length: 10 amino acids. Per the germline V gene, CDR1 is LNHDA and CDR2 is SQIVND (reference sequence). V was trimmed by 10 bases and J by 6 bases, leaving 9 bases between them. CDR3 amino acids: CATGRKTQYF. CDR3 bases: TGTGCCACCGGACGGAAGACCCAGTACTTC.

This clonotype was detected only a few times. The chain links TRBV18 to TRBJ2-2, with D tentatively TRBD1 or TRBD2 (7 bases each). CDR3 length equals 16 residues. Trimming shortened V by 5 bases and J by 0 bases, and 13 bases separated the two germline ends. Germline assignment: CDR1 KGHSH and CDR2 LQKENI. The CDR3 nucleotides read TGTGCCAGCTCAGCACAGGGGACTACGAACACCGGGGAGCTGTTTTTT. Its translation: CASSAQGTTNTGELFF.

The J gene is TRBJ1-2, the V gene TRBV6-5; maybe TRBD1 (5 bases). The V end was cut by 5 bases, the J end by 4 bases, with 23 bases between. Germline values: CDR1 MNHEY, CDR2 SVGAGI. This CDR3 region has 17 residues. CDR3 in DNA: TGTGCCAGCAGTGGTGCGATTAGGGACCTCCTTCTCTATGGCTACACCTTC. It is translated as CASSGAIRDLLLYGYTF.

This clonotype showed up just a few times. This sequence joins TRBV19 and TRBJ2-5; 8 nucleotides align to TRBD1. The CDR3 covers 14 residues. V gave up 6 bases and J gave up 5 bases; unmatched junction bases: 8. Germline lookup yields CDR1 LNHDA and CDR2 SQIVND (reference sequence). CDR3 in DNA: TGTGCCAGTAGAGGTCTCCAGGGGGCTGAGACCCAGTACTTC. It codes for CASRGLQGAETQYF. Drawing the rest from reference TRBV19 and TRBJ2-5, the complete variable domain is DGGITQSPKYLFRKEGQNVTLSCEQNLNHDAMYWYRQDPGQGLRLIYYSQIVNDFQKGDIAEGYSVSREKKESFPLTVTSAQKNPTAFYLCASRGLQGAETQYFGPGTRLLVL.